A single sample is the source of the 21 T cell receptor beta chains below, sequenced in a study of blood T cell repertoires in COVID-19. The table came from immunoSEQ multiplex PCR; TCRdb's copy has only in-frame clones and leaves some out. The top ten hold about 1% of the sample, which has about 370,000 clones, 85% to 90% seen once. Material for sequencing was PBMCs or T cells enriched from blood (not recorded which). These receptors all come from a man aged 18 to 30 who had recovered from COVID-19.

On this clone: The same CDR3 arises from other DNA sequences in this sample as well. The V gene is TRBV10-3, the J gene TRBJ1-1; D might be TRBD1 (6 bases). Trimming shortened V by 4 bases and J by 0 bases, and 12 bases separated the two germline ends. The length of the CDR3 is 15 residues. Germline lookup yields CDR1 ENHRY and CDR2 SYGVKD. DNA for the CDR3: TGTGCCATCAGTGGGGGGGGCCACTTGAACACTGAAGCTTTCTTT. It specifies CAISGGGHLNTEAFF.

The chain links TRBV24-1 to TRBJ2-3, with 8 bases matching TRBD1. Germline V CDR1 and CDR2: KGHDR, SFDVKD. V dropped 4 bases and J dropped 3; count of bases not matched to a gene: 29. The CDR3 has 23 residues. The chain's CDR3 is CATSEPRFNTRPKDRGVTDTQYF. CDR3 DNA sequence: TGTGCCACCAGTGAGCCCCGGTTCAACACGCGCCCAAAAGACAGGGGAGTGACAGATACGCAGTATTTT.

This sequence joins TRBV5-5 and TRBJ1-1, with 8 bases matching TRBD1. The CDR3 runs 15 residues. CDR1 SGHKS and CDR2 YYEKEE come from the germline V gene (reference sequence). Germline trimming cut 2 bases from V and 3 bases from J; bases unmatched to any gene: 6. In DNA, the CDR3 is TGTGCCAGCAGCTTTGGACAGGGACAGTACACTGAAGCTTTCTTT. Protein: CASSFGQGQYTEAFF.

The J gene is TRBJ2-5, the V gene TRBV5-4; 13 bases fit TRBD2. The CDR3 is made up of 18 amino acids. Germline loops: CDR1 SGHNT, CDR2 YYREEE (reference sequence). Germline trimming cut 0 bases from V and 5 bases from J; bases unmatched to any gene: 10. CDR3 coding DNA: TGTGCCAGCAGCTTGGGACTAGCGGGAGGCCAGGGGGTGGAGACCCAGTACTTC. Its translation is CASSLGLAGGQGVETQYF.

The chain joins TRBV27 to TRBJ2-1; TRBD2 agrees at 16 bases. In germline, CDR1 is MNHEY, CDR2 SMNVEV (reference sequence). The CDR3 contains 14 residues. Losses at the gene ends were 5 bases for V and 11 bases for J; bases not matched to a gene: 3. This CDR3 reads CASSGTSGRGKQFF. The CDR3 DNA follows: TGTGCCAGCAGTGGGACTAGCGGGAGGGGTAAGCAGTTCTTC.

The chain is built from TRBV5-1 and TRBJ1-6, with D tentatively TRBD1 (6 bases). Trimming took 6 bases from V and 0 from J, leaving 10 bases between them. Germline V gene lookup returns CDR1 SGHRS and CDR2 YFSETQ. This CDR3 contains 15 residues. The CDR3 loop is CASTRDISYNSPLHF. In DNA form, the CDR3 reads TGCGCCAGCACTCGGGACATCTCCTATAATTCACCCCTCCACTTT.

The rearrangement joins TRBV28 to TRBJ2-7; TRBD2 aligns across 8 bases. The germline V gene has CDR1 MDHEN and CDR2 SYDVKM. J was trimmed by 3 bases and V by 7 bases; bases with no gene match: 8. CDR3 size: 14 residues. This CDR3 reads CASTSTGTSYEQYF. In DNA form, the CDR3 reads TGTGCCAGCACCTCAACCGGGACTAGCTACGAGCAGTACTTC.

The chain joins TRBV5-5 to TRBJ2-2; 7 bases line up with TRBD2. This CDR3 contains 16 residues. Trimming at V came to 0 bases and at J to 6 bases, leaving 8 bases not matched to a gene. Germline CDR1 is SGHKS and CDR2 is YYEKEE (reference sequence). CDR3 residues: CASSLEGRVVPGELFF. The CDR3 nucleotides are TGTGCCAGCAGCTTGGAAGGGAGGGTTGTGCCCGGGGAGCTGTTTTTT.

V is TRBV19 and J is TRBJ2-7; a possible D gene is TRBD1 (5 bases). With 5 bases removed from V and 6 bases from J, the gap between germline ends came to 14 bases. Germline CDR1 LNHDA, CDR2 SQIVND (reference sequence). This CDR3 contains 13 residues. The CDR3 DNA follows: TGTGCCAGTAGTTCCTCGGACATCTTCGAGCAGTACTTC. This codes for CASSSSDIFEQYF.

The CDR3, as DNA: TGTGCCAGTAGTGGCCCAACAGGGGTCTCCCTCACCTACTATGGCTACACCTTC. It translates to CASSGPTGVSLTYYGYTF. The chain employs TRBV19 and TRBJ1-2, with 7 bases that match TRBD1. The J segment lost 3 bases and the V segment lost 5 bases, leaving 18 bases of the junction unmatched. In germline, CDR1 is LNHDA, CDR2 SQIVND (reference sequence). This CDR3 region has 18 residues.

This chain uses TRBV10-3 with TRBJ2-2; no reliable D call. The germline gives CDR1 ENHRY, CDR2 SYGVKD. The CDR3 has 15 amino acids. Trimming stripped 3 bases from V and 0 bases from J, with 8 bases between. Here the CDR3 reads CAISDGLANTGELFF. DNA for the CDR3: TGTGCCATCAGTGACGGGTTAGCGAACACCGGGGAGCTGTTTTTT.

The V call is TRBV7-3, the J call TRBJ1-1; weak D call: TRBD1 (5 bases). The germline V and J ends were trimmed by 5 bases and 1 base, with 11 bases remaining between them. The CDR3 runs to 14 residues. The germline CDR1 and CDR2 sequences are SGHTA and FQGTGA. DNA for the CDR3: TGTGCCAGCAGCGCACACGGACAGAACACTGAAGCTTTCTTT. Its translation is CASSAHGQNTEAFF.

The genes are TRBV2 and TRBJ1-6, with D perhaps matching TRBD1 (6 bases). Per the germline V gene, CDR1 is SNHLY and CDR2 is FYNNEI. The CDR3 runs 15 residues. V was clipped by 5 bases and J by 8 bases, with 16 bases between them. The CDR3 spells CASSSGQTRDSPLHF. The CDR3 nucleotides are TGTGCCAGCAGTTCGGGACAAACAAGGGATTCACCCCTCCACTTT.

The chain is built from TRBV11-2 and TRBJ2-7; maybe TRBD2 (5 bases). The CDR3 loop spans 14 amino acids. Trimming shortened V by 1 base and J by 6 bases, and 13 bases separated the two germline ends. Germline CDR1 and CDR2: SGHAT and FQNNGV. CDR3 residues: CASSLGAREGEQYF. The CDR3 DNA reads as TGTGCCAGCAGCTTAGGGGCGAGGGAAGGCGAGCAGTACTTC. Combining the CDR3 with reference TRBV11-2 and TRBJ2-7 gives the whole variable domain EAGVAQSPRYKIIEKRQSVAFWCNPISGHATLYWYQQILGQGPKLLIQFQNNGVVDDSQLPKDRFSAERLKGVDSTLKIQPAKLEDSAVYLCASSLGAREGEQYFGPGTRLTVT.

The V gene is TRBV29-1, the J gene TRBJ1-2; 11 nucleotides align to TRBD1. This CDR3 contains 14 residues. The germline gives CDR1 SQVTM, CDR2 ANQGSEA. Unmatched junction bases numbered 0, after V lost 1 base and J lost 2 bases. The CDR3 nucleotides are TGCAGCGTTGAAGGGACAGGGGGCAACTATGGCTACACCTTC. The encoded protein is CSVEGTGGNYGYTF.

The chain couples TRBV5-4 to TRBJ2-7, with a weak D call TRBD2 (6 bases). The V end was cut by 0 bases, the J end by 2 bases, with 9 bases between. This CDR3 comprises 14 residues. Per the germline V gene, CDR1 is SGHNT and CDR2 is YYREEE (reference sequence). CDR3 in amino acids: CASSLGGTPYEQYF. The CDR3 region has the DNA TGTGCCAGCAGCTTGGGGGGGACTCCCTACGAGCAGTACTTC.

This rearrangement joins TRBV7-6 to TRBJ2-7; a possible D gene is TRBD1 (7 bases). Trimming left V 1 base short and J 1 base short, with 11 bases between. Germline V gives CDR1 SGHVS, CDR2 FNYEAQ. CDR3 length: 15 residues. DNA for the CDR3: TGTGCCAGCAGCTTAGAGCAGGGGGGATCCTACGAGCAGTACTTC. This encodes CASSLEQGGSYEQYF. The full variable domain, rest sourced from reference TRBV7-6 and TRBJ2-7, is GAGVSQSPRYKVTKRGQDVALRCDPISGHVSLYWYRQALGQGPEFLTYFNYEAQQDKSGLPNDRFSAERPEGSISTLTIQRTEQRDSAMYRCASSLEQGGSYEQYFGPGTRLTVT.

The CDR3 loop reads CASSQAQGGGGNTIYF. CDR3 in DNA: TGCGCCAGCAGCCAAGCGCAGGGGGGAGGAGGAAACACCATATATTTT. The rearrangement links TRBV4-3 to TRBJ1-3; 7 nucleotides align to TRBD1. J lost 4 bases, V lost 1 base, and 7 bases had no gene match. Germline-derived CDR1 and CDR2 are LGHNA and YSLEER. This CDR3 spans 16 amino acids.

The chain employs TRBV7-6 and TRBJ2-7, with TRBD2 identical over 7 bases. Germline trimming cut 6 bases from V and 0 bases from J; bases unmatched to any gene: 8. The CDR3 contains 15 residues. The V gene's germline CDR1 is SGHVS and CDR2 FNYEAQ. Written as DNA, the CDR3 is TGTGCCAGCAGACCTAGCGGTCTAAGCTCCTACGAGCAGTACTTC. It codes for CASRPSGLSSYEQYF.

This chain connects TRBV18 to TRBJ2-2; 8 bases align to TRBD1. J lost 3 bases, V lost 6 bases, and 3 bases had no gene match. The CDR3 is 14 residues long. The V gene's germline CDR1 is KGHSH and CDR2 LQKENI. The DNA of the CDR3 is TGTGCCAGCTCTAAGACAGGGGACACCGGGGAGCTGTTTTTT. This translates into CASSKTGDTGELFF.

The V and J genes are TRBV10-1 and TRBJ2-5, with TRBD1 matching over 7 bases. Per the germline V gene, CDR1 is WNHNN and CDR2 is SYGVQD (reference sequence). J lost 1 base, V lost 2 bases, and 16 bases had no gene match. The CDR3 extends over 19 amino acids. CDR3 sequence reads: CASSERTGLGWPLQETQYF. Written as DNA, the CDR3 is TGCGCCAGCAGTGAGCGGACAGGCCTCGGGTGGCCCCTCCAAGAGACCCAGTACTTC.